These T cell receptor beta chains were read from a single sample in a study of early T cells in non-severe SARS-CoV-2 infection. TCRdb reprocessed the 5' RACE reads with MiXCR, giving one entry per CDR3 protein. The table includes about 30,000 distinct CDR3 sequences, approximately 5% detected once. The specimen was whole blood. The receptors stem from an adult who was a healthcare worker with PCR-confirmed SARS-CoV-2 infection or an uninfected control (not recorded which). CDR3s include the opening cysteine and the closing phenylalanine or tryptophan. A D gene is named only where the DNA matches it firmly. The listing skips clone size in some rows; elsewhere it reads once, few, many or a size class.

CSVTGGKETQYF | TGCAGCGTCACAGGGGGAAAAGAGACCCAGTACTTC | TRBJ2-5 | TRBV29-1 | many | TRBD1
CASSPPGGWADTQYF | TGCGCCAGCAGCCCCCCCGGGGGTTGGGCAGATACGCAGTATTTT | TRBJ2-3 | TRBV5-1 | . | .
CASMRGRNYEQYF | TGTGCCAGCATGAGGGGTAGAAATTACGAGCAGTACTTC | TRBJ2-7 | TRBV28 | . | .
CASIRDTQYF | TGTGCCAGCATCAGAGATACGCAGTATTTT | TRBJ2-3 | TRBV2 | many | .
CATGTGSDSPLHF | TGTGCCACAGGGACAGGATCGGATTCACCCCTCCACTTT | TRBJ1-6 | TRBV6-1 | . | TRBD1
CASSRDIGETQYF | TGTGCCAGCAGTCGGGATATAGGCGAGACCCAGTACTTC | TRBJ2-5 | TRBV6-2/TRBV6-3 | many | .
CASSDGKVGNTIYF | TGTGCCAGCAGTGACGGGAAAGTCGGAAACACCATATATTTT | TRBJ1-3 | TRBV6-1 | many | .
CASSTSQRTGGAGNQPQHF | TGTGCCAGTAGCACAAGCCAAAGGACAGGGGGCGCCGGCAATCAGCCCCAGCATTTT | TRBJ1-5 | TRBV19 | many | TRBD1
CASSLGVAGANVLTF | TGTGCCAGCAGCTTAGGAGTCGCTGGGGCCAACGTCCTGACTTTC | TRBJ2-6 | TRBV7-9 | . | .
CASSPKYTDTQYF | TGTGCCAGCAGCCCGAAGTACACAGATACGCAGTATTTT | TRBJ2-3 | TRBV7-9 | . | .
CASRGDSVSNQPQHF | TGTGCCAGCAGAGGGGACAGTGTGAGCAATCAGCCCCAGCATTTT | TRBJ1-5 | TRBV12-3/TRBV12-4 | . | TRBD1
CASSLGQRSTGEQYF | TGTGCCAGCAGCTTAGGACAGAGGTCTACCGGGGAGCAGTACTTC | TRBJ2-7 | TRBV11-3 | many | .
CASSYPDQETQYF | TGTGCCAGCAGTTACCCCGACCAAGAGACCCAGTACTTC | TRBJ2-5 | TRBV6-6 | many | .
CASSSRGTGNTIYF | TGTGCCAGCAGCTCCAGGGGAACTGGAAACACCATATATTTT | TRBJ1-3 | TRBV9 | many | .